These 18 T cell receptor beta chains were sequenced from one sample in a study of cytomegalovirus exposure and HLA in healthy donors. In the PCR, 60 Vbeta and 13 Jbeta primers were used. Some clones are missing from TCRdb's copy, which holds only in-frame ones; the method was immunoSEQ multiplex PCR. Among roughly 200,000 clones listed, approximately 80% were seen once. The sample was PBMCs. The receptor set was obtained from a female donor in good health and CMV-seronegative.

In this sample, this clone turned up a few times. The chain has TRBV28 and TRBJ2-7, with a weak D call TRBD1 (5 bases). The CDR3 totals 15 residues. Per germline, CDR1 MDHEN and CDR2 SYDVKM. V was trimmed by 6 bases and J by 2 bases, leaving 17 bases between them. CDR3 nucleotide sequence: TGTGCCAGCAGCCTGACAGTCATCGGAACCTACGAGCAGTACTTC. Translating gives CASSLTVIGTYEQYF.

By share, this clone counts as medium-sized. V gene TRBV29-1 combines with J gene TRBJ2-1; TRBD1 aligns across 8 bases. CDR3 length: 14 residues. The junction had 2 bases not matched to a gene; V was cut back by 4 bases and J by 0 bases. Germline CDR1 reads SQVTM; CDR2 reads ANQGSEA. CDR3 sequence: CSVATGGSYNEQFF. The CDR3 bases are TGCAGCGTTGCAACAGGGGGCTCCTACAATGAGCAGTTCTTC.

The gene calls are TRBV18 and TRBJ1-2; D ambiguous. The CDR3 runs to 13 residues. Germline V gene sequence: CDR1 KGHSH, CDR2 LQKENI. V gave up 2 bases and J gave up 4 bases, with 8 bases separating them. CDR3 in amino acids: CASSPREVYGYTF. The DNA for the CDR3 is TGTGCCAGCTCACCAAGGGAGGTCTATGGCTACACCTTC.

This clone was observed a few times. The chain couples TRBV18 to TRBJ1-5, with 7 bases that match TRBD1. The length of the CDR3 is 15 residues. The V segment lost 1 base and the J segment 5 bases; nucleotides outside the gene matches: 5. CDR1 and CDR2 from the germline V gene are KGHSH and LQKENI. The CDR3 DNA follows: TGTGCCAGCTCACCACGAGGGGGCAGGGATCAGCCCCAGCATTTT. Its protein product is CASSPRGGRDQPQHF.

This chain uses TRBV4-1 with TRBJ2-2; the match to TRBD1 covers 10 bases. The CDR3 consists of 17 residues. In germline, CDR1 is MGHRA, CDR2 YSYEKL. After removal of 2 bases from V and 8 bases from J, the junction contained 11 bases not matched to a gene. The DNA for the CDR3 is TGCGCCAGCAGCCAATACGGGGCGGGACAGGGGATAGGGGAGCTGTTTTTT. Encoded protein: CASSQYGAGQGIGELFF.

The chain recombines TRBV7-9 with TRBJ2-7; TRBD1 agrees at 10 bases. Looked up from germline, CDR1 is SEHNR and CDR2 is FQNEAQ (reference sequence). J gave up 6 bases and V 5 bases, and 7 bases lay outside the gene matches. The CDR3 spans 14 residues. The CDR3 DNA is TGTGCCAGCAGCCCTGGCCGGGACAGGGGCGAGCAGTACTTC. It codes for CASSPGRDRGEQYF. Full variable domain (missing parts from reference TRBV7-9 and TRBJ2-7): DTGVSQNPRHKITKRGQNVTFRCDPISEHNRLYWYRQTLGQGPEFLTYFQNEAQLEKSRLLSDRFSAERPKGSFSTLEIQRTEQGDSAMYLCASSPGRDRGEQYFGPGTRLTVT.

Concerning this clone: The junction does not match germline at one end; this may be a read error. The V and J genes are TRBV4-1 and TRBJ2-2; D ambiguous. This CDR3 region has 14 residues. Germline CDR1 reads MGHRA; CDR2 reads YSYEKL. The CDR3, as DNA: TGCGCCGGCAGCCAAGATAGGAGCCCCGGGGAGCTGTTTTTT. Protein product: CAGSQDRSPGELFF.

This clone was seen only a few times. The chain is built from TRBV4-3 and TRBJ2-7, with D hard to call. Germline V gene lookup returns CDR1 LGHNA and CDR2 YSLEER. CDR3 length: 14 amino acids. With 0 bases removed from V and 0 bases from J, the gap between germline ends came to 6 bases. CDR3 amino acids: CASSQESGSYEQYF. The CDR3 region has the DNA TGCGCCAGCAGCCAAGAATCGGGCTCCTACGAGCAGTACTTC.

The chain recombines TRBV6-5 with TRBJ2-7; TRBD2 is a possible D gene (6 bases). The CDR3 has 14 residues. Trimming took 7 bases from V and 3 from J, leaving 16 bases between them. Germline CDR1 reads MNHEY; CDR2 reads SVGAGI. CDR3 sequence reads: CASNTPGRGYEQYF. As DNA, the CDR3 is TGTGCCAGCAATACTCCCGGGAGAGGCTACGAGCAGTACTTC.

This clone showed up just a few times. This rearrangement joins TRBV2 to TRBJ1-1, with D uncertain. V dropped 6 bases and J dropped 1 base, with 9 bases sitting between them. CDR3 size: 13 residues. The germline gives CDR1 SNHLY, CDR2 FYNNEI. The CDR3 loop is CASRADGNTEAFF. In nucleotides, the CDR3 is TGTGCCAGCAGAGCGGACGGGAACACTGAAGCTTTCTTT.

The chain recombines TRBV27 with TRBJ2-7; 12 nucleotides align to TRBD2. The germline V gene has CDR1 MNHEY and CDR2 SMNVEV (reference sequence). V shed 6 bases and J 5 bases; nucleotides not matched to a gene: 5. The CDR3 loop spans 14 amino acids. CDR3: CASRTSGSPNEQYF. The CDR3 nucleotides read TGTGCCAGCAGGACTAGCGGGAGTCCTAACGAGCAGTACTTC.

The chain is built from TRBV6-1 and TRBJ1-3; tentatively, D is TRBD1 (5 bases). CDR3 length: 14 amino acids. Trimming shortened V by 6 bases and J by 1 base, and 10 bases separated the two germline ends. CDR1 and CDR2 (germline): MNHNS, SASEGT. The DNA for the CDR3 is TGTGCCAGCAGACCCACAGGTTCTGGAAACACCATATATTTT. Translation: CASRPTGSGNTIYF.

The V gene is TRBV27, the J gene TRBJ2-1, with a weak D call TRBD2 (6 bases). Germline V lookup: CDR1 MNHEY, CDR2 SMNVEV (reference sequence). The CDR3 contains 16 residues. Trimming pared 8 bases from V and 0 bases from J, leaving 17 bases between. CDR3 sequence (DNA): TGTGCCAGCGGGCGGGGAGTTACAGGCTCCTACAATGAGCAGTTCTTC. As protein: CASGRGVTGSYNEQFF.

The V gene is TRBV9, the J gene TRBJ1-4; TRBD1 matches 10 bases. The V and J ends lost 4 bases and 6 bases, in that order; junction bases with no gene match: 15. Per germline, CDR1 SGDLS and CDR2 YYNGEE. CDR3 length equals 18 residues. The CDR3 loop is CASSNRDRGPGAYEKLFF. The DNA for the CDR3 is TGTGCCAGCAGCAACCGGGACAGGGGCCCCGGAGCCTATGAAAAACTGTTTTTT.

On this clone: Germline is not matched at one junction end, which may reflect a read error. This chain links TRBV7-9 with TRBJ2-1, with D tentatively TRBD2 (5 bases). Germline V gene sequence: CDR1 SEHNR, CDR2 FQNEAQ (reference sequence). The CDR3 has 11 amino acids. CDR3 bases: TGTTCCAGCAGCTTAGCGCTCGAGGGGTTCTTC. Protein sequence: CSSSLALEGFF. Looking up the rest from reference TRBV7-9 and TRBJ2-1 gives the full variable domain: DTGVSQNPRHKITKRGQNVTFRCDPISEHNRLYWYRQTLGQGPEFLTYFQNEAQLEKSRLLSDRFSAERPKGSFSTLEIQRTEQGDSAMYLCSSSLALEGFFGPGTRLTVL.

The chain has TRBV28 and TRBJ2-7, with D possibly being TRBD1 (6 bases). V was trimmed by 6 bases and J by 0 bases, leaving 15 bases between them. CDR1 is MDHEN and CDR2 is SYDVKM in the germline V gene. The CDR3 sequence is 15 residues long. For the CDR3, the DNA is TGTGCCAGCAGCCTAGGGCAGGGGAGCTCCTACGAGCAGTACTTC. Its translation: CASSLGQGSSYEQYF.

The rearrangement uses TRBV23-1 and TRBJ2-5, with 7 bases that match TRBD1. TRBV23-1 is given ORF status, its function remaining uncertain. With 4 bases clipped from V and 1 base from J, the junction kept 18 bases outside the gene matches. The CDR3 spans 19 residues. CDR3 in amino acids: CASSPPLPRDSLFQETQYF. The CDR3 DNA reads TGCGCCAGCAGTCCTCCACTCCCCCGGGACAGCTTATTCCAAGAGACCCAGTACTTC.

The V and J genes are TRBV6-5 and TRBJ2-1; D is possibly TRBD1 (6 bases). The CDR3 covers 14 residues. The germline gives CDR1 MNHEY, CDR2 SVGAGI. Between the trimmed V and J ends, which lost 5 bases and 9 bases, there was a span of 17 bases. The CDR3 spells CASSRTDRWGEQFF. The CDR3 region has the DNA TGTGCCAGCAGTCGGACAGACAGGTGGGGTGAGCAGTTCTTC.